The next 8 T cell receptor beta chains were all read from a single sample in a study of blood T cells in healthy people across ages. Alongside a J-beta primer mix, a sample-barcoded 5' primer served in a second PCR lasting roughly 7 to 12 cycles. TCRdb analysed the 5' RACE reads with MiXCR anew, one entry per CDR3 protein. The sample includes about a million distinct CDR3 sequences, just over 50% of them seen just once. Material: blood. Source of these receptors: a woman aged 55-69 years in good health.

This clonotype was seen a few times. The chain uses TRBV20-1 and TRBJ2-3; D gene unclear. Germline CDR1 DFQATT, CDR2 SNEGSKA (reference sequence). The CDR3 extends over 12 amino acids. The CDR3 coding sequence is TGCAGCCACGGTGGGCACACAGATACGCAGTATTTT. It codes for CSHGGHTDTQYF.

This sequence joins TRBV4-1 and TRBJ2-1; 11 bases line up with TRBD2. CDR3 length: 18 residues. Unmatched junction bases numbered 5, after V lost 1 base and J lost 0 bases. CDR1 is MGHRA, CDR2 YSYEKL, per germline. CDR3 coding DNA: TGCGCCAGCAGCCAAGTAGCGGGAGGGTCCAGCTCCTACAATGAGCAGTTCTTC. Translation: CASSQVAGGSSSYNEQFF.

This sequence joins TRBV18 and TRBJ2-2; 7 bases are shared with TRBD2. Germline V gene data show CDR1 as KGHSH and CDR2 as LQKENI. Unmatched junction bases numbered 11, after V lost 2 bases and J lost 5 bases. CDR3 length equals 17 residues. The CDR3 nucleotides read TGTGCCAGCTCACCATCTTCTAGCGGAGTGCGGACCGGGGAGCTGTTTTTT. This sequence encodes CASSPSSSGVRTGELFF.

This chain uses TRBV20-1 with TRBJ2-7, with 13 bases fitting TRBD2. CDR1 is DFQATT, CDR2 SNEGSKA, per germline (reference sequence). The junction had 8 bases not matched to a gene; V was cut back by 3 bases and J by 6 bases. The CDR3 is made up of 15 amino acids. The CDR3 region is CSASPTSGRRREQYF. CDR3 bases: TGCAGTGCTAGCCCGACTAGCGGGAGGCGCCGCGAGCAGTACTTC.

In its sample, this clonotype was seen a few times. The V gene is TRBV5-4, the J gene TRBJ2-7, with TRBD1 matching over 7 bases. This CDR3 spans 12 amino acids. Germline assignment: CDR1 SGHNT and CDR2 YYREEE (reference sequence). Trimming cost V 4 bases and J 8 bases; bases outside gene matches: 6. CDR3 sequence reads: CASSLTGEKQYF. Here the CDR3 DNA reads TGTGCCAGCAGCCTAACAGGGGAGAAGCAGTACTTC.

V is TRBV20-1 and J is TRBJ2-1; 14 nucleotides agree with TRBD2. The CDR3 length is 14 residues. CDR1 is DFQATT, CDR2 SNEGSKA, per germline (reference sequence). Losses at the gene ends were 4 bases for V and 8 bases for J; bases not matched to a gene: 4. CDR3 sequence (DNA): TGCAGTGCTACCCCGGGACTAGCGGGAGATGAGCAGTTCTTC. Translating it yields CSATPGLAGDEQFF.

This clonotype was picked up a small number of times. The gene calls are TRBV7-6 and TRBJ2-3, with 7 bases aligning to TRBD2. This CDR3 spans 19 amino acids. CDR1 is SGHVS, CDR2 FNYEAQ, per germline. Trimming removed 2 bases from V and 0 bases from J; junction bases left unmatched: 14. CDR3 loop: CASSLSASGRRTSTDTQYF. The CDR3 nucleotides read TGTGCCAGCAGCTTATCGGCTAGCGGAAGGCGAACTAGCACAGATACGCAGTATTTT. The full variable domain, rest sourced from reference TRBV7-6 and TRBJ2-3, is GAGVSQSPRYKVTKRGQDVALRCDPISGHVSLYWYRQALGQGPEFLTYFNYEAQQDKSGLPNDRFSAERPEGSISTLTIQRTEQRDSAMYRCASSLSASGRRTSTDTQYFGPGTRLTVL.

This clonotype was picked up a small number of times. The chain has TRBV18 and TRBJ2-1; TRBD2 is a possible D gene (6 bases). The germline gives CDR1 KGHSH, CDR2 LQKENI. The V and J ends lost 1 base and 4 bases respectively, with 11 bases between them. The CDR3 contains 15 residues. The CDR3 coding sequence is TGTGCCAGCTCACCACGGACTACAAGGTACAATGAGCAGTTCTTC. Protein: CASSPRTTRYNEQFF.